The 13 T cell receptor beta chains listed next were all sequenced from one sample in a study of shared clonotypes between healthy human individuals. Assay used: immunoSEQ multiplex PCR; TCRdb lists only in-frame clones, some missing. The data contain about 1 million clones, approximately 72% of them singletons. The sequenced sample consisted of memory CD4+ T cells sorted from blood. Subset here: CD45RA-negative fraction. The receptor set was obtained from a man aged 18 to 30 in good health.

This clone has a single count. The rearrangement joins TRBV9 to TRBJ2-7, with D possibly being TRBD2 (5 bases). The CDR3 totals 13 residues. Germline CDR1 and CDR2: SGDLS and YYNGEE. The V and J ends lost 7 bases and 5 bases respectively, with 16 bases between them. The CDR3 DNA follows: TGTGCCAGCGGGGTGGCGGGTTCTGACGAGCAGTACTTC. Protein: CASGVAGSDEQYF.

In this sample, this clone turned up a few times. For the CDR3, the DNA is TGCGCCAGCAGCTTGGCGGTGGGGACCGGGGAGCTGTTTTTT. Its translation is CASSLAVGTGELFF. The chain carries TRBV5-1 and TRBJ2-2; no clear D gene. The CDR3 consists of 14 residues. Germline-derived CDR1 and CDR2 are SGHRS and YFSETQ. V was pared by 0 bases and J by 5 bases, with 8 bases between.

This clone was seen a single time. The chain is built from TRBV29-1 and TRBJ1-4; TRBD1 is a possible D gene (5 bases). With 4 bases removed from V and 7 bases from J, the gap between germline ends came to 13 bases. The length of the CDR3 is 13 residues. CDR1 SQVTM and CDR2 ANQGSEA come from the germline V gene. The chain's CDR3 is CSVAEGLGEKLFF. The CDR3 DNA reads as TGCAGCGTTGCGGAGGGGCTAGGTGAAAAACTGTTTTTT.

The sample holds a few counts of this clone. This sequence joins TRBV28 and TRBJ2-7, with D unclear. CDR1 is MDHEN, CDR2 SYDVKM, per germline. V lost 6 bases and J 7 bases, leaving 16 bases between the germline ends. This CDR3 is 13 amino acids long. The CDR3 region has the DNA TGTGCCAGCAGCCGCGTGGGCTTCTCGGAGCAGTACTTC. Its protein is CASSRVGFSEQYF.

The genes are TRBV9 and TRBJ1-2; D uncertain. CDR3 length equals 14 residues. The V gene lost 2 bases and the J gene lost 3 bases, with 11 bases spanning the gap. The germline V gene encodes CDR1 SGDLS and CDR2 YYNGEE. DNA for the CDR3: TGTGCCAGCAGCGTTGACGCGGGGTACTATGGCTACACCTTC. Amino acid sequence: CASSVDAGYYGYTF.

The genes are TRBV18 and TRBJ1-1, with 9 nucleotides matching TRBD1. CDR3 length equals 16 residues. J was trimmed by 0 bases and V by 6 bases; bases with no gene match: 8. Germline values: CDR1 KGHSH, CDR2 LQKENI. CDR3 sequence (DNA): TGTGCCAGCTCTCCCGGGACAGGGAGGGTGAACACTGAAGCTTTCTTT. Its translation: CASSPGTGRVNTEAFF.

The V and J genes are TRBV6-5 and TRBJ1-3; D gene unclear. The V gene's germline CDR1 is MNHEY and CDR2 SVGAGI. CDR3 length: 14 amino acids. V lost 8 bases and J 1 base, leaving 12 bases between the germline ends. The CDR3 region has the DNA TGTGCCAGCGTTGGGAGGTTGTCTGGAAACACCATATATTTT. It codes for CASVGRLSGNTIYF.

The V and J genes are TRBV7-9 and TRBJ2-1; D is unresolved. Trimming shortened V by 6 bases and J by 6 bases, and 9 bases separated the two germline ends. Germline V gene data show CDR1 as SEHNR and CDR2 as FQNEAQ (reference sequence). CDR3 length: 12 residues. As DNA, the CDR3 is TGTGCCAGCAGGCTAGACTCCAATGAGCAGTTCTTC. Translation gives CASRLDSNEQFF. The complete variable domain, with remaining parts taken from reference TRBV7-9 and TRBJ2-1, reads DTGVSQNPRHKITKRGQNVTFRCDPISEHNRLYWYRQTLGQGPEFLTYFQNEAQLEKSRLLSDRFSAERPKGSFSTLEIQRTEQGDSAMYLCASRLDSNEQFFGPGTRLTVL.

In DNA form, the CDR3 reads TGTGCCAGCAGCTTAAACAGGGGGCAAGGTCAGCCCCAGCATTTT. It is translated as CASSLNRGQGQPQHF. The chain couples TRBV7-2 to TRBJ1-5, with 9 bases matching TRBD1. The CDR3 sequence is 15 residues long. With V trimmed by 2 bases and J by 6 bases, 5 bases remained unmatched. Germline CDR1 SGHTA, CDR2 FQGNSA. The full variable domain, with the rest looked up from reference TRBV7-2 and TRBJ1-5, is GAGVSQSPSNKVTEKGKDVELRCDPISGHTALYWYRQSLGQGLEFLIYFQGNSAPDKSGLPSDRFSAERTGGSVSTLTIQRTQQEDSAVYLCASSLNRGQGQPQHFGDGTRLSIL.

The chain uses TRBV5-4 and TRBJ2-4, with D unclear. Looked up from germline, CDR1 is SGHNT and CDR2 is YYREEE (reference sequence). The CDR3 loop spans 14 amino acids. Trimming removed 4 bases at V and 0 bases at J, with 8 bases between. The CDR3, as DNA: TGTGCCAGCAGCAACTCTCTAGCCAAAAACATTCAGTACTTC. It yields the protein CASSNSLAKNIQYF.

The chain has TRBV29-1 and TRBJ2-7; TRBD1 aligns across 7 bases. With V trimmed by 6 bases and J by 5 bases, 7 bases remained unmatched. CDR1 and CDR2 from the germline V gene are SQVTM and ANQGSEA. The CDR3 runs to 12 residues. The CDR3 DNA is TGCAGCGTGGCCATAGGGGGCGACGAGCAGTACTTC. Encoded protein: CSVAIGGDEQYF.

V and J are TRBV10-3 and TRBJ2-5, with D perhaps TRBD1 (6 bases). The germline gives CDR1 ENHRY, CDR2 SYGVKD. The V end was cut by 10 bases, the J end by 2 bases, with 17 bases between. The CDR3 length is 14 residues. The CDR3, as DNA: TGTGCCAGCAACCGGGACATCATACAAGAGACCCAGTACTTC. The encoded protein is CASNRDIIQETQYF.

A word on this clone: Distinct nucleotide sequences in the sample also encode this CDR3. This chain links TRBV6-1 with TRBJ2-3, with D tentatively TRBD2 (5 bases). The V gene lost 9 bases and the J gene lost 0 bases, with 7 bases spanning the gap. Germline values: CDR1 MNHNS, CDR2 SASEGT. The CDR3 is 12 residues long. CDR3 amino acids: CASRTSTDTQYF. The CDR3 region has the DNA TGTGCCAGTAGGACTAGCACAGATACGCAGTATTTT.